The entry below describes one TCR beta chain. Its cognate antigen is unknown. The sample comes from a study of cytomegalovirus exposure and HLA in healthy donors. Despite likely unrecorded immune exposures, the donors were nominally healthy at the time of sampling. The PCR ran on 60 Vbeta and 13 Jbeta primers. Some clones are missing from TCRdb's copy, which holds only in-frame ones; the method was immunoSEQ multiplex PCR. The sample holds 110,000 or so clones, 69% seen once. Study conclusions and caveats: In a later analysis, at a false discovery rate of 0.05, fewer than 20,000 TCR beta sequences were associated with HLA alleles.

This TCR came from a woman between 65 and 79 years old in good health and CMV-seropositive. The sample taken for sequencing was PBMCs.

This chain's CDR3 is CASSPRGAVLSYEQYF. The CDR3 DNA reads TGTGCCAGCAGCCCCCGGGGGGCGGTCTTATCCTACGAGCAGTACTTC. The V call is TRBV5-8, the J call TRBJ2-7; possible D gene TRBD2, 7 bases. This CDR3 spans 16 amino acids. Per the germline V gene, CDR1 is SGHTS and CDR2 is YDEGEE. Deletions cut 4 bases from V and 1 base from J, with 18 bases between. The whole variable domain, remainder taken from reference TRBV5-8 and TRBJ2-7, is EAGVTQSPTHLIKTRGQQATLRCSPISGHTSVYWYQQALGLGLQFLLWYDEGEERNRGNFPPRFSGRQFPNYSSELNVNALELEDSALYLCASSPRGAVLSYEQYFGPGTRLTVT.